This TCR beta chain was recorded in a study of blood T cell repertoires in COVID-19. On the study more broadly: PBMCs, B-cell-depleted T cells, or T cells were the source of the cDNA or gDNA that made up the material.

Only in-frame clones appear in the TCRdb table, and some are missing; sequencing was by immunoSEQ multiplex PCR. The repertoire holds hundreds of thousands of clones, with 70% to 90% as singletons. Per the germline V gene, CDR1 is LGHDT and CDR2 is YNNKEL (reference sequence). This CDR3 region has 12 residues. The V and J ends lost 4 bases and 10 bases respectively, with 13 bases between them. The chain employs TRBV3-1 (or the pseudogene TRBV3-2) and TRBJ1-1, with D uncertain. The clonotype was recovered from a woman aged 25 to 39 with active or convalescent COVID-19. Sequencing was carried out using peripheral blood. CDR3 in amino acids: CASSLSLGRAFF. DNA for the CDR3: TGTGCCAGCAGCCTGAGTCTGGGGAGAGCTTTCTTT.